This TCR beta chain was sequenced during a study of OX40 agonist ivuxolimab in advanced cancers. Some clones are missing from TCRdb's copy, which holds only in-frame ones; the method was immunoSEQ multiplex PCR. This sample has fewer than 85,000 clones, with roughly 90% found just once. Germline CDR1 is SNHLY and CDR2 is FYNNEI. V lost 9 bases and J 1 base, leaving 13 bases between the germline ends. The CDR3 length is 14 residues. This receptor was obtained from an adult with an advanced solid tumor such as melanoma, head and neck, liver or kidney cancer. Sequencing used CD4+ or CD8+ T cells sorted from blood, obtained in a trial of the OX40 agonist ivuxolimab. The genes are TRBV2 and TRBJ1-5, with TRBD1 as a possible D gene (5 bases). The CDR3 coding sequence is TGTGCCAGTGGGACCTTGAGGAGCAATCAGCCCCAGCATTTT. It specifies CASGTLRSNQPQHF.